This TCR beta chain was sequenced for a study of blood T cell repertoires in COVID-19. As for the study in general: COVID-19 samples collected from the United States, Italy and Spain covered acute and convalescent phases. T cells, B-cell-depleted T cells, or PBMCs supplied cDNA or gDNA.

As handled by the study authors: Nucleated cell counts were estimated from reference gene primer amplification. Clones were read by immunoSEQ multiplex PCR, and TCRdb kept only the in-frame ones, dropping some. V and J calls and clone size are copied from that table; D and trimming were computed from the DNA. The data show about 170,000 clones, approximately 82% seen once. The origin of this receptor is a woman older than 75 with acute or convalescent COVID-19. Sequencing was carried out using peripheral blood.

For the CDR3, the DNA is TGTGCCAGCAGCTTAGGGGCTAGCGGGATCAGCACAGATACGCAGTATTTT. Amino acid sequence: CASSLGASGISTDTQYF. This chain links TRBV11-3 with TRBJ2-3, with 9 bases matching TRBD2. This CDR3 spans 17 amino acids. Germline V gene lookup returns CDR1 SGHNT and CDR2 YENEEA. Unmatched junction bases numbered 5, after V lost 1 base and J lost 0 bases. Full variable domain (missing parts from reference TRBV11-3 and TRBJ2-3): EAGVVQSPRYKIIEKKQPVAFWCNPISGHNTLYWYLQNLGQGPELLIRYENEEAVDDSQLPKDRFSAERLKGVDSTLKIQPAELGDSAVYLCASSLGASGISTDTQYFGPGTRLTVL.